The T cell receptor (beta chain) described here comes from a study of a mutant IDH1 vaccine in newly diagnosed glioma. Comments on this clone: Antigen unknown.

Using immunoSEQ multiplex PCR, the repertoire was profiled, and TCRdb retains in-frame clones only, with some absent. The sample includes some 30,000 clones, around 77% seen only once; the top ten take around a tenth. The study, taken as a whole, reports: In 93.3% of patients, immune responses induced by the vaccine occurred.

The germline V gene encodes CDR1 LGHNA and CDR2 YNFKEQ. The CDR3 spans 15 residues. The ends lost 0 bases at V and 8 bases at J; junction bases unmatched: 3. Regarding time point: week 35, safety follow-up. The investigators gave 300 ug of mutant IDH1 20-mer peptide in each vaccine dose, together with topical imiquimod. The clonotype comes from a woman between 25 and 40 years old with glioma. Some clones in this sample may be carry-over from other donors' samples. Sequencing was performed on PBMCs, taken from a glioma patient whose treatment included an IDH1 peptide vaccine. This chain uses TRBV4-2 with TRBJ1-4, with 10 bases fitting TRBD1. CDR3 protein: CASSQDGTGEEKLFF. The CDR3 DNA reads TGTGCCAGCAGCCAAGATGGGACAGGGGAAGAAAAACTGTTTTTT.